The 25 T cell receptor beta chains listed next were all sequenced from one sample in a study of early T cells in non-severe SARS-CoV-2 infection. Each CDR3 protein is one row after TCRdb ran MiXCR on the 5' RACE reads. The table lists 29,000 or so distinct CDR3 sequences, around 5.1% of them singletons, with more than 10% in the top ten. The source material was whole blood. These receptors were collected from an adult who was a healthcare worker with PCR-confirmed SARS-CoV-2 infection or an uninfected control (not recorded which).

This clonotype has ten or more counts. Germline is not matched at one junction end, which may reflect a read error. V and J are TRBV12-5 and TRBJ2-1; TRBD2 matches 7 bases. Germline-derived CDR1 and CDR2 are LGHNT and FRNRAP. The CDR3 loop spans 14 amino acids. The chain's CDR3 is CASGLVTGLDRPIF. The CDR3 DNA is TGTGCTAGTGGTTTGGTAACCGGACTAGATCGGCCGATCTTC.

The genes are TRBV7-2 and TRBJ1-2; unclear D gene. Germline V gene sequence: CDR1 SGHTA, CDR2 FQGNSA. The CDR3 has 13 amino acids. Trimming stripped 3 bases from V and 2 bases from J, with 7 bases between. The CDR3 sequence: CASSFTENYGYTF. As DNA, the CDR3 is TGTGCCAGCAGCTTCACAGAAAACTATGGCTACACCTTC. The full variable domain, its missing parts supplied by reference TRBV7-2 and TRBJ1-2, is GAGVSQSPSNKVTEKGKDVELRCDPISGHTALYWYRQSLGQGLEFLIYFQGNSAPDKSGLPSDRFSAERTGGSVSTLTIQRTQQEDSAVYLCASSFTENYGYTFGSGTRLTVV.

This clonotype is labeled medium-sized. The chain recombines TRBV6-2 or TRBV6-3 with TRBJ2-1; D is undetermined. Trimming cost V 2 bases and J 8 bases, with 4 bases left between them. CDR3 length equals 11 residues. Germline lookup yields CDR1 MNHEY and CDR2 SVGEGT. CDR3 loop: CASSYLDEQFF. The DNA of the CDR3 is TGTGCCAGCAGTTACCTTGATGAGCAGTTCTTC.

This sequence joins TRBV6-5 and TRBJ2-3, with D perhaps TRBD2 (6 bases). The germline V gene encodes CDR1 MNHEY and CDR2 SVGAGI. The V end was cut by 6 bases, the J end by 0 bases, with 19 bases between. The CDR3 is 17 residues long. CDR3 in DNA: TGTGCCAGCAGGTGGGCCCCTATAGCGGCTAGCACAGATACGCAGTATTTT. This gives the protein CASRWAPIAASTDTQYF.

The chain links TRBV10-3 to TRBJ2-5; D is possibly TRBD1 (6 bases). In germline, CDR1 is ENHRY, CDR2 SYGVKD. The length of the CDR3 is 15 residues. V shed 2 bases and J shed 7 bases, with 17 bases lying between them. The CDR3, as DNA: TGTGCCATCAGTGAGCGGGACACAAGGCAGGGGACCCAGTACTTC. Its translation is CAISERDTRQGTQYF.

This clonotype has at least ten counts. The J gene is TRBJ1-2, the V gene TRBV7-9, with D possibly TRBD1 on 6 matching bases. Germline V gene sequence: CDR1 SEHNR, CDR2 FQNEAQ (reference sequence). Deletions cut 5 bases from V and 5 bases from J, with 15 bases between. CDR3 size: 14 residues. CDR3 nucleotide sequence: TGTGCCAGCAGCGGAACAGGGTACACGTATGGCTACACCTTC. This translates into CASSGTGYTYGYTF.

The V call is TRBV15, the J call TRBJ2-1; D not certain. The V gene lost 1 base and the J gene lost 7 bases, with 17 bases spanning the gap. The CDR3 loop spans 16 amino acids. Germline assignment: CDR1 LNHNV and CDR2 YYDKDF (reference sequence). The CDR3 loop is CATSRVPNYGWNEQFF. The CDR3 coding sequence is TGTGCCACCAGCAGAGTTCCCAACTACGGGTGGAATGAGCAGTTCTTC.

J is TRBJ1-2 and V is TRBV2, with D uncertain. V was trimmed by 6 bases and J by 4 bases, leaving 9 bases between them. This CDR3 is 12 amino acids long. Looked up from germline, CDR1 is SNHLY and CDR2 is FYNNEI. CDR3 in amino acids: CASRRVGYGYTF. CDR3 DNA sequence: TGTGCCAGCAGAAGGGTGGGCTATGGCTACACCTTC. Using reference TRBV2 and TRBJ1-2 for the parts outside the CDR3, the full variable domain is EPEVTQTPSHQVTQMGQEVILRCVPISNHLYFYWYRQILGQKVEFLVSFYNNEISEKSEIFDDQFSVERPDGSNFTLKIRSTKLEDSAMYFCASRRVGYGYTFGSGTRLTVV.

This clonotype has ten or more counts. This chain joins TRBV6-1 and TRBJ2-1; the match to TRBD2 covers 13 bases. Per germline, CDR1 MNHNS and CDR2 SASEGT. Trimming took 6 bases from V and 8 from J; bases not matched to a gene: 7. CDR3 length: 15 residues. The CDR3 loop is CASSPTSGGADEQFF. The CDR3 nucleotides read TGTGCCAGCAGCCCTACTAGCGGGGGGGCTGATGAGCAGTTCTTC.

This clonotype was detected ten times or more. This chain uses TRBV4-3 with TRBJ2-7; no clear D gene. The CDR3 has 16 residues. Looked up from germline, CDR1 is LGHNA and CDR2 is YSLEER. V was cut by 0 bases and J by 5 bases, with 17 bases left in between. CDR3 DNA: TGCGCCAGCAGCCAAGATTCGGGTGTAGGCTTCCACGAGCAGTACTTC. It translates to CASSQDSGVGFHEQYF.

In its sample, this clonotype was seen many times. V and J are TRBV21-1 and TRBJ2-1; TRBD1 is taken as the D call from the table, unchecked against the DNA. TRBV21-1 is marked as a pseudogene. This CDR3 has 16 amino acids. The CDR3 loop reads CASSTPTGGASNEQFF. The CDR3 nucleotides read TGTGCCAGCAGCACGCCTACAGGGGGCGCTTCCAATGAGCAGTTCTTC.

This clonotype was recorded many times. The chain is built from TRBV5-1 and TRBJ2-5; D ambiguous. CDR1 is SGHRS and CDR2 is YFSETQ in the germline V gene. The CDR3 is 13 residues long. V lost 0 bases and J 8 bases, leaving 11 bases between the germline ends. DNA for the CDR3: TGCGCCAGCAGCTTGGACGGGCAGGTCACCCAGTACTTC. It is translated as CASSLDGQVTQYF.

This clonotype was detected ten times or more. The rearrangement links TRBV7-2 to TRBJ1-6, with 10 bases that match TRBD1. V trimming: 5 bases; J trimming: 7 bases; junction bases outside the gene matches: 5. Germline CDR1 reads SGHTA; CDR2 reads FQGNSA. The CDR3 is 15 amino acids. Here the CDR3 DNA reads TGTGCCAGCAGCGCCCGACAGGGGGCAAATTCACCCCTCCACTTT. Translation gives CASSARQGANSPLHF.

This clonotype was observed a handful of times. The chain combines TRBV5-1 with TRBJ2-7; D ambiguous. The CDR3 covers 14 residues. From germline, CDR1 is SGHRS and CDR2 YFSETQ. Trimming shortened V by 0 bases and J by 0 bases, and 7 bases separated the two germline ends. CDR3 amino acids: CASSLGPDSYEQYF. CDR3 in DNA: TGCGCCAGCAGCTTGGGCCCTGACTCCTACGAGCAGTACTTC.

CDR3 DNA sequence: TGTGCCAGCAGCCCCAGGGGGCTGGAGACCCAGTACTTC. This codes for CASSPRGLETQYF. The rearrangement uses TRBV11-2 and TRBJ2-5; 8 positions match TRBD1. The CDR3 is 13 residues long. CDR1 is SGHAT, CDR2 FQNNGV, per germline. V shed 5 bases and J 5 bases; nucleotides not matched to a gene: 4. Using reference TRBV11-2 and TRBJ2-5 for the parts outside the CDR3, the full variable domain is EAGVAQSPRYKIIEKRQSVAFWCNPISGHATLYWYQQILGQGPKLLIQFQNNGVVDDSQLPKDRFSAERLKGVDSTLKIQPAKLEDSAVYLCASSPRGLETQYFGPGTRLLVL.

In its sample, this clonotype was seen a few times. The V gene is TRBV4-2, the J gene TRBJ1-4; unclear D gene. This CDR3 has 16 amino acids. V shed 3 bases and J shed 4 bases, with 15 bases lying between them. The germline V gene encodes CDR1 LGHNA and CDR2 YNFKEQ. This CDR3 is CASSHDTDSFNEKLFF. The DNA for the CDR3 is TGTGCCAGCAGCCATGACACCGATAGCTTTAATGAAAAACTGTTTTTT.

Many counts were recorded for this clonotype. The chain combines TRBV18 with TRBJ2-5; tentatively, D is TRBD2 (5 bases). Trimming shortened V by 2 bases and J by 5 bases, and 12 bases separated the two germline ends. Germline CDR1 and CDR2: KGHSH and LQKENI. The CDR3 is made up of 14 amino acids. The CDR3 nucleotides are TGTGCCAGCTCACCAAGAGAGCGGCAGGAGACCCAGTACTTC. Its protein is CASSPRERQETQYF.

There are a few counts of this clonotype. The chain combines TRBV5-1 with TRBJ2-7, with D possibly TRBD1 on 6 matching bases. Between the trimmed V and J ends, which lost 4 bases and 1 base, there was a span of 21 bases. Germline V CDR1 and CDR2: SGHRS, YFSETQ. The CDR3 is 17 amino acids. The CDR3 DNA reads as TGCGCCAGCAGCCAAGCTCCGGGACACCTATTTTCCTACGAGCAGTACTTC. It encodes CASSQAPGHLFSYEQYF.

This clonotype was found a few times. This chain uses TRBV30 with TRBJ1-5, with D possibly matching TRBD1 (6 bases). CDR1 and CDR2 (germline): GTSNPN, SVGIG (reference sequence). With 0 bases removed from V and 4 bases from J, the gap between germline ends came to 10 bases. CDR3 size: 14 residues. The CDR3 region is CAWSVRTVNQPQHF. As DNA, the CDR3 is TGTGCCTGGAGTGTACGGACAGTAAATCAGCCCCAGCATTTT.

This clonotype was detected many times. The genes are TRBV5-1 and TRBJ1-1, with D hard to call. The ends were cut back, 1 base at V and 1 base at J, with 11 bases in the middle. CDR1 SGHRS and CDR2 YFSETQ come from the germline V gene. CDR3 length: 15 residues. The CDR3 reads CASSLRAQSNTEAFF. In DNA, the CDR3 is TGCGCCAGCAGCTTGAGGGCACAATCGAACACTGAAGCTTTCTTT.

The chain combines TRBV5-1 with TRBJ1-3; the match to TRBD1 covers 9 bases. V was pared by 3 bases and J by 0 bases, with 4 bases of the junction left unmatched. The CDR3 covers 16 residues. Germline values: CDR1 SGHRS, CDR2 YFSETQ. The CDR3 nucleotides are TGCGCCAGCAGCTCGCCGGGACAGGGCTCTGGAAACACCATATATTTT. It specifies CASSSPGQGSGNTIYF.

The chain combines TRBV30 with TRBJ2-4; the D is unclear. V lost 4 bases to trimming and J lost 0 bases, with 4 bases between them. The germline V gene has CDR1 GTSNPN and CDR2 SVGIG (reference sequence). This CDR3 is built from 12 residues. The CDR3 DNA follows: TGTGCCTGGAACATAGCCAAAAACATTCAGTACTTC. It encodes CAWNIAKNIQYF.

This clonotype appeared a few times. The chain recombines TRBV20-1 with TRBJ2-5; 9 bases map to TRBD2. The CDR3 runs 14 residues. Trimming at V came to 6 bases and at J to 7 bases, leaving 12 bases not matched to a gene. CDR1 DFQATT and CDR2 SNEGSKA come from the germline V gene (reference sequence). The DNA for the CDR3 is TGCAGTGCCGCAGCGGGGGGCGCCGGAGTGACCCAGTACTTC. Amino acid sequence: CSAAAGGAGVTQYF.

This clonotype showed up many times. The CDR3: CSGRSGLQETQYF. CDR3 DNA sequence: TGCAGTGGCAGATCGGGCCTCCAAGAGACCCAGTACTTC. This chain joins TRBV20-1 and TRBJ2-5, with D unclear. The length of the CDR3 is 13 residues. V was pared by 7 bases and J by 1 base, with 13 bases between. The germline CDR1 and CDR2 sequences are DFQATT and SNEGSKA (reference sequence).

This clonotype was detected a few times. The chain employs TRBV15 and TRBJ2-3; 8 nucleotides match TRBD2. V lost 4 bases and J lost 4; bases outside the gene matches: 10. This CDR3 has 16 amino acids. CDR1 is LNHNV, CDR2 YYDKDF, per germline (reference sequence). The CDR3 DNA reads as TGTGCCACCAGCATCCGACCAGCGGGAGTCGCAGATACGCAGTATTTT. Its translation: CATSIRPAGVADTQYF. Supplemented by reference TRBV15 and TRBJ2-3, the full variable domain reads DAMVIQNPRYQVTQFGKPVTLSCSQTLNHNVMYWYQQKSSQAPKLLFHYYDKDFNNEADTPDNFQSRRPNTSFCFLDIRSPGLGDTAMYLCATSIRPAGVADTQYFGPGTRLTVL.